Listed below are T cell receptor beta chains from one sample, sequenced in a study of blood T cell repertoires in COVID-19. Profiled with immunoSEQ multiplex PCR; TCRdb holds only in-frame clones, not every one. This table holds 150,000 to 200,000 clones, 83% found once. The sample taken for sequencing was peripheral blood. Receptors originate from an older woman who had recovered from COVID-19. The CDR3 runs from the conserved cysteine through the conserved F or W. Fields, in order: clone size, V gene, J gene, D gene, CDR3 DNA, CDR3 protein. A D gene is named only where the DNA matches it firmly. Only some rows state a clone size, as once, few, many or a class for expanded clones.

>.|TRBV12-3/TRBV12-4|TRBJ1-1|.
TGTGCCAGCCAAGGGGACACTGAAGCTTTCTTT
CASQGDTEAFF
>once|TRBV18|TRBJ2-3|TRBD2
TGTGCCAGCTCACCGAGCGGGGAGAAAGATACGCAGTATTTT
CASSPSGEKDTQYF
>.|TRBV30|TRBJ1-1|TRBD1
TGTGCCTGGACCAGACAGGGGGTGAACACTGAAGCTTTCTTT
CAWTRQGVNTEAFF
>.|TRBV6-5|TRBJ2-7|.
TGTGCCAGCAGCCATAAACAGGGCACCTACGAGCAGTACTTC
CASSHKQGTYEQYF
>.|TRBV5-1|TRBJ1-5|.
TGCGCCAGCAGCTGGGAACTAGGAGAGACCCAGCATTTT
CASSWELGETQHF
>.|TRBV24-1|TRBJ2-1|TRBD1
TGTGCCACCAGAAATCCGGGACAGACACCGCCTGAGCAGTTCTTC
CATRNPGQTPPEQFF
>.|TRBV25-1|TRBJ2-5|.
TGTGCCAGCAGTAAATACGGACAGGGAGGGCAAGAGACCCAGTACTTC
CASSKYGQGGQETQYF
>.|TRBV5-4|TRBJ1-6|TRBD1
TGTGCCAGCAGCTCGGGAGGGACAGGGGGCGGGGATTCACCCCTCCACTTT
CASSSGGTGGGDSPLHF
>.|TRBV10-3|TRBJ2-7|.
TGTGCCACCAGAATGGGGGCTGGTGAGCAGTACTTC
CATRMGAGEQYF
>.|TRBV6-5|TRBJ2-1|TRBD2
TGTGCCAGCACCATAGCGGGGGGATACAATGAGCAGTTCTTC
CASTIAGGYNEQFF
>.|TRBV20-1|TRBJ2-7|.
TGCAGTGCAAGGGGGACCTACGAGCAGTACTTC
CSARGTYEQYF
>.|TRBV5-5|TRBJ1-1|.
TGTGCCAGCAGCCCTGGACAGTACGCTGAAGCTTTCTTT
CASSPGQYAEAFF
>.|TRBV29-1|TRBJ2-1|TRBD1
TGCAGCGCCCGGACAGGCCACTACAATGAGCAGTTCTTC
CSARTGHYNEQFF
>.|TRBV19|TRBJ1-2|TRBD1
TGTGCCAGTAGTTCGGGACAGGGGGGCTACACCTTC
CASSSGQGGYTF
>.|TRBV5-1|TRBJ1-2|TRBD1
TGCGCCAGCAGCACCAACACAGGGGTCGGCTATGGCTACACCTTC
CASSTNTGVGYGYTF
>.|TRBV7-6|TRBJ2-2|TRBD1
TGTGCCAGCAGCCCCCAAGAACTACAGGGGTGGCACTCCACCGGGGAGCTGTTTTTT
CASSPQELQGWHSTGELFF
>many|TRBV12-3/TRBV12-4|TRBJ1-5|.
TGTGCCAGCACGAGACAGGAAGGGGTGCCCCAGCATTTT
CASTRQEGVPQHF
>few|TRBV27|TRBJ1-1|TRBD1
TGTGCCACGACGCCGCGGCCAGGGGGTGAAGCTTTCTTT
CATTPRPGGEAFF
>once|TRBV6-5|TRBJ2-1|.
TGTGCCAGTCGCCCGAGGAGAACCGACAATGAGCAGTTCTTC
CASRPRRTDNEQFF
>.|TRBV4-2|TRBJ1-4|.
TGTGCCAGCAGCCAAGATCAAGCGGGGACTAATGAAAAACTGTTTTTT
CASSQDQAGTNEKLFF
>.|TRBV3-1/TRBV3-2|TRBJ2-5|.
TGTGCCAGCAGCCCCTCCCAAGAGACCCAGTACTTC
CASSPSQETQYF
>.|TRBV7-2|TRBJ2-3|.
TGTGCCAGCAGCCCCCGACTGAATCGAAGGGATACGCAGTATTTT
CASSPRLNRRDTQYF
>.|TRBV6-2/TRBV6-3|TRBJ1-2|TRBD1
TGTGCCAGCGGCCTGAGGGGGACAGACAACTATGGCTACACCTTC
CASGLRGTDNYGYTF
>few|TRBV6-5|TRBJ2-3|TRBD2
TGTGCCAGCAGTTACGCGGGAGTTGGCACAGATACGCAGTATTTT
CASSYAGVGTDTQYF
>once|TRBV30|TRBJ1-1|.
TGTGCCTGGAAGGGGGACCGGAGGAACACTGAAGCTTTCTTT
CAWKGDRRNTEAFF
>once|TRBV9|TRBJ2-1|TRBD1
TGTGCCAGCAGCCCTCGTCAGGGGGCCTACAATGAGCAGTTCTTC
CASSPRQGAYNEQFF
>.|TRBV7-8|TRBJ2-5|.
TGTGCCAGCAGCTTGGTAGCGGCAGGTCAAGAGACCCAGTACTTC
CASSLVAAGQETQYF
>.|TRBV2|TRBJ2-5|.
TGTGCCAGCAGTGAGGACAGTCCGGAGACCCAGTACTTC
CASSEDSPETQYF
>once|TRBV6-6|TRBJ1-6|.
TGTGCCCATGGGGCCTCCTATAATTCACCCCTCCACTTT
CAHGASYNSPLHF
>.|TRBV9|TRBJ2-5|.
TGTGCCAGCAGTCGGGGGAGTCAGGTGTGGGAGACCCAGTACTTC
CASSRGSQVWETQYF
>.|TRBV4-2|TRBJ2-5|TRBD2
TGTGCCAGCAGCCTGGCCCCCAGCGGGAGTCTAGGGGCGGCCCAGTACTTC
CASSLAPSGSLGAAQYF
>.|TRBV27|TRBJ2-1|TRBD1
TGTGCCAGCAGTTTATTAGAGGGGGCGTGGGAGCAGTTCTTC
CASSLLEGAWEQFF
>.|TRBV3-1/TRBV3-2|TRBJ2-3|TRBD2
TGTGCCAGCAGCCAAGGCGGGGGTTCTAGCACAGATACGCAGTATTTT
CASSQGGGSSTDTQYF
>few|TRBV18|TRBJ2-2|.
TGTGCCAGCTCGCCGACCCAGGCCCGAAGGGGAGGCACCGGGGAGCTGTTTTTT
CASSPTQARRGGTGELFF
>few|TRBV7-9|TRBJ1-1|.
TGTGCCAGCAGCCCGGGTGGCACTGAAGCTTTCTTT
CASSPGGTEAFF